A selection of T cell receptor beta chains follows, all from one sample in a study of shared clonotypes between healthy human individuals. This table comes from immunoSEQ multiplex PCR, and its TCRdb copy is limited to in-frame clones, with some not included. The repertoire holds around 1 million clones, with more than 75% as singletons. The sequenced sample consisted of memory CD4+ T cells sorted from blood. These receptor sequences come from a man aged 18 to 29 in good health. The CDR3 runs from the conserved cysteine through the conserved F or W. D genes are given only for firm matches. Clone sizes are given selectively: once, few, many, or a class where the clone is expanded.

>TRBV20-1|-|-|TRBJ2-3
TGCAGTGCTACTCACACAGATACGCAGTATTTT
CSATHTDTQYF
>TRBV6-1|-|-|TRBJ1-6
TGTGCCAGCAGTGAAGGGCGTTCACCCCTCCACTTT
CASSEGRSPLHF
>TRBV5-1|many|TRBD2|TRBJ2-7
TGCGCCAGCAGCTTGGACGGGGGGACCTACGAGCAGTACTTC
CASSLDGGTYEQYF
>TRBV6-5|-|-|TRBJ1-1
TGTGCCAGCAGTGACGCCGCCGGGAACACTGAAGCTTTCTTT
CASSDAAGNTEAFF
>TRBV2|few|-|TRBJ2-4
TGTGCCATTGGGGACGGCACACTAGCCAAAAACATTCAGTACTTC
CAIGDGTLAKNIQYF
>TRBV10-3|-|-|TRBJ2-3
TGTGCCATCAGTGAGGGACCCCGCACAGATACGCAGTATTTT
CAISEGPRTDTQYF
>TRBV5-1|-|TRBD2|TRBJ2-3
TGCGCCAGCAGCCCGGGACTAGCGGATAGCACAGATACGCAGTATTTT
CASSPGLADSTDTQYF
>TRBV6-6|-|-|TRBJ1-1
TGTGCCAGCCGAACGGATTCCGAAGCTTTCTTT
CASRTDSEAFF
>TRBV5-1|-|-|TRBJ2-3
TGCGCCAGCTCAAGCACAGATACGCAGTATTTT
CASSSTDTQYF
>TRBV5-1|few|-|TRBJ2-3
TGCGCCAGCAGCAGGGACCCACCCGGAGCGGGCACAGATACGCAGTATTTT
CASSRDPPGAGTDTQYF
>TRBV4-1|-|TRBD2|TRBJ2-5
TGCGCCAGCAGCCCCTATAGCACTAGCGCTGTGGAGACCCAGTACTTC
CASSPYSTSAVETQYF
>TRBV7-6|-|-|TRBJ2-6
TGTGCCAGCAGCTTACAGGGATACTCTGGGGCCAACGTCCTGACTTTC
CASSLQGYSGANVLTF
>TRBV6-1|-|-|TRBJ1-5
TGTGCCAGCAGCGCCCCCGGGACGGCTAATCAGCCCCAGCATTTT
CASSAPGTANQPQHF
>TRBV15|once|TRBD1|TRBJ1-3
TGTGCCACCAGCAGGGTTGGGACAGGGACCGGAAACACCATATATTTT
CATSRVGTGTGNTIYF
>TRBV2|-|TRBD2|TRBJ2-1
TGTGCCAGCAGTGCGGGGACTAGCTGGAACAATGAGCAGTTCTTC
CASSAGTSWNNEQFF
>TRBV11-3|-|TRBD2|TRBJ2-3
TGTGCCAGCAACCTCGGGACTAGCGGGAGGGTAACAGATACGCAGTATTTT
CASNLGTSGRVTDTQYF
>TRBV30|-|TRBD1|TRBJ1-3
TGTGCCTGGAGTGCTACAGGGGGCGTCTCTGGAAACACCATATATTTT
CAWSATGGVSGNTIYF
>TRBV6-5|-|-|TRBJ1-1
TGTGCCAGCAGCAGGCCAAGCGCTGAAGCTTTCTTT
CASSRPSAEAFF
>TRBV11-2|-|TRBD2|TRBJ2-7
TGTGCCAGCAGCTTAAGTACTAGCGCCTACGAGCAGTACTTC
CASSLSTSAYEQYF
>TRBV7-3|-|-|TRBJ2-3
TGTGCCAGCAGCGAGACCTCGGGGACGCAGTATTTT
CASSETSGTQYF
>TRBV7-9|few|-|TRBJ1-1
TGTGCCAGCAGTTCCAAGCGGAACACTGAAGCTTTCTTT
CASSSKRNTEAFF
>TRBV9|-|-|TRBJ2-2
TGTGCCAGCAGCCCTACGGGGATGTACACCGGGGAGCTGTTTTTT
CASSPTGMYTGELFF
>TRBV5-1|-|-|TRBJ2-7
TGCGCCAGCAGCTCCTTTCCCGGGACGCAATACGAGCAGTACTTC
CASSSFPGTQYEQYF
>TRBV6-5|-|-|TRBJ2-7
TGTGCCAGCAGTTCGATTGTCCCGGGGGCCGAGCAGTACTTC
CASSSIVPGAEQYF
>TRBV5-1|-|-|TRBJ2-1
TGCGCCAGCAGCACGGAAGGAGTAACTAACAATGAGCAGTTCTTC
CASSTEGVTNNEQFF
>TRBV5-6|-|-|TRBJ2-7
TGTGCCAGCAGCTTGGGGCCAGGCAGCTCCTACGAGCAGTACTTC
CASSLGPGSSYEQYF
>TRBV5-1|few|-|TRBJ1-5
TGCGCCAGCAGCCCAGGACAGAATAGCAATCAGCCCCAGCATTTT
CASSPGQNSNQPQHF
>TRBV2|-|TRBD2|TRBJ2-1
TGTGCCAGCAGGGCCACTAGCGGGGGGGTAAATGAGCAGTTCTTC
CASRATSGGVNEQFF
>TRBV5-6|few|TRBD2|TRBJ2-2
TGTGCCAGCAGCTTTAGCGGGGGGGCGAACACCGGGGAGCTGTTTTTT
CASSFSGGANTGELFF
>TRBV6-6|-|TRBD1|TRBJ2-3
TGTGCCAGCAGGGACAGGGGATCGTCAGATACGCAGTATTTT
CASRDRGSSDTQYF
>TRBV5-8|-|-|TRBJ2-3
TGTGCCAGCACTCCCGAAAGGGGGGCCGATGGCACAGATACGCAGTATTTT
CASTPERGADGTDTQYF
>TRBV10-3|-|TRBD1|TRBJ2-7
TGTGCCATCAGTGATCCCCGGGACAGAGCCTACGAGCAGTACTTC
CAISDPRDRAYEQYF
>TRBV7-2|few|TRBD2|TRBJ2-5
TGTGCCAGCAGCTTACCGGGACTACCGGACTTC
CASSLPGLPDF
>TRBV5-1|-|-|TRBJ1-1
TGCGCCAGCAGCCCTGGGGACCCCGGGAGCACTGAAGCTTTCTTT
CASSPGDPGSTEAFF
>TRBV6-1|-|-|TRBJ2-7
TGTGCCAGCAGTTTCACAGGGCCGCCATCCTTC
CASSFTGPPSF
>TRBV6-1|once|-|TRBJ1-6
TGTGCCAGCAGTGAACGCACGGTGAGCAATTCACCCCTCCACTTT
CASSERTVSNSPLHF